Shown below are 6 T cell receptor beta chains from a single sample sequenced in a study of PD-L1 blockade in urothelial cancer. Repertoires were generated with immunoSEQ multiplex PCR, while TCRdb's copy carries only in-frame clones and drops some. This table holds tens of thousands of clones, 75% to 90% found once. The time point denotes: pretreatment peripheral blood. The material was PBMCs, obtained around atezolizumab (anti-PD-L1) treatment. Receptor source: a man in his fifties or sixties with urothelial cancer.

This clone was observed many times. The rearrangement uses TRBV5-6 and TRBJ2-7; possibly TRBD2 for D (5 bases). Trimming left V 4 bases short and J 5 bases short, with 13 bases between. Germline V gene lookup returns CDR1 SGHDT and CDR2 YYEEEE. The CDR3 is made up of 13 amino acids. The CDR3 DNA reads TGTGCCAGCAGCGACACGGGGATCCACGAGCAGTACTTC. It specifies CASSDTGIHEQYF.

The gene calls are TRBV29-1 and TRBJ2-1; 7 positions agree with TRBD1. CDR1 SQVTM and CDR2 ANQGSEA come from the germline V gene. J was trimmed by 4 bases and V by 4 bases; bases with no gene match: 10. This CDR3 comprises 15 residues. CDR3 in amino acids: CSVVRHRGDYNEQFF. In DNA, the CDR3 is TGCAGCGTTGTTCGGCACAGGGGCGATTACAATGAGCAGTTCTTC.

The rearrangement joins TRBV7-2 to TRBJ1-1; 7 bases are shared with TRBD1. V gave up 5 bases and J gave up 5 bases; unmatched junction bases: 8. The germline V gene encodes CDR1 SGHTA and CDR2 FQGNSA. The CDR3 is made up of 14 amino acids. This CDR3 reads CASSPGQPRTEAFF. CDR3 DNA sequence: TGTGCCAGCAGCCCGGGACAGCCCCGGACTGAAGCTTTCTTT.

The CDR3 is CASSYQGDRGYEQYF. CDR3 nucleotide sequence: TGTGCCAGCAGTTATCAGGGGGACAGGGGCTACGAGCAGTACTTC. V usage is TRBV6-5 and J usage is TRBJ2-7; 10 nucleotides agree with TRBD1. V lost 3 bases, J lost 3 bases, and 5 bases stayed unmatched. Germline-derived CDR1 and CDR2 are MNHEY and SVGAGI. This CDR3 has 15 amino acids.

The chain uses TRBV7-3 and TRBJ2-1; 8 bases line up with TRBD2. This CDR3 region has 16 residues. From germline, CDR1 is SGHTA and CDR2 FQGTGA. Trimming cost V 5 bases and J 8 bases; bases outside gene matches: 14. In DNA, the CDR3 is TGTGCCAGCAGCCCGGGGGGGGGACCACTCACGGATGAGCAGTTCTTC. Its protein is CASSPGGGPLTDEQFF.

The rearrangement uses TRBV6-5 and TRBJ2-2, with 9 bases identical to TRBD1. V lost 6 bases to trimming and J lost 1 base; unmatched junction nucleotides: 6. The CDR3 runs 16 residues. Germline loops: CDR1 MNHEY, CDR2 SVGAGI. This CDR3 is CASSYRQGVNTGELFF. In DNA, the CDR3 is TGTGCCAGCAGCTACCGACAGGGGGTGAACACCGGGGAGCTGTTTTTT.